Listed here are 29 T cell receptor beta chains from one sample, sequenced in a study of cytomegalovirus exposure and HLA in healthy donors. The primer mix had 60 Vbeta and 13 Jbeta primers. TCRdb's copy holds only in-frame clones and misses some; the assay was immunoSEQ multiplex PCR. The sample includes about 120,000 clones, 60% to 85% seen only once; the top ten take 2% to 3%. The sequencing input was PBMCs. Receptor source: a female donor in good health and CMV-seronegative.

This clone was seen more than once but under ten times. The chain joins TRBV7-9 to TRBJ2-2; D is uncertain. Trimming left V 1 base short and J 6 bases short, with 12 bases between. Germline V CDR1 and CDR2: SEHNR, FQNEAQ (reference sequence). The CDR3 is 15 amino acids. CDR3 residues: CASSLDLSSPGELFF. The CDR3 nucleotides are TGTGCCAGCAGCTTAGATCTTTCTAGTCCCGGGGAGCTGTTTTTT.

The CDR3 is CASSLVTGGLVYEKLFF. DNA for the CDR3: TGTGCCAGCAGCTTGGTGACAGGGGGCTTAGTGTATGAAAAACTGTTTTTT. The gene calls are TRBV5-6 and TRBJ1-4; 10 bases are shared with TRBD1. Trimming removed 0 bases from V and 6 bases from J; junction bases left unmatched: 8. The CDR3 sequence is 17 residues long. The germline V gene encodes CDR1 SGHDT and CDR2 YYEEEE.

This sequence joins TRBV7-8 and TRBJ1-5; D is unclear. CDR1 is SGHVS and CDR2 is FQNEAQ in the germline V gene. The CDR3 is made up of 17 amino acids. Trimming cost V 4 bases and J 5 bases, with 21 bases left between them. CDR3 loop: CASSSSLAGQNYQPQHF. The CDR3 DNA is TGTGCCAGCAGCTCGTCTTTGGCAGGCCAAAATTATCAGCCCCAGCATTTT.

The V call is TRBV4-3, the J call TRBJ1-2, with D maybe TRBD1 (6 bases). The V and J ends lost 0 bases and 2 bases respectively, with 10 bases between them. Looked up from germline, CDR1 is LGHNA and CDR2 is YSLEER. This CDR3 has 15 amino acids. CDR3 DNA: TGCGCCAGCAGCCAAGAAATCGGACAGAACTATGGCTACACCTTC. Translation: CASSQEIGQNYGYTF.

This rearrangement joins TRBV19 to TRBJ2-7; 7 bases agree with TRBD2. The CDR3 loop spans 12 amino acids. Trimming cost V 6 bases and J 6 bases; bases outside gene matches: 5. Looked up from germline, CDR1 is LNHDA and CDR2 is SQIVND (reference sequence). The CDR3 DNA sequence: TGTGCCAGTAGCGGGGGGAGCCGCGAGCAGTACTTC. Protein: CASSGGSREQYF.

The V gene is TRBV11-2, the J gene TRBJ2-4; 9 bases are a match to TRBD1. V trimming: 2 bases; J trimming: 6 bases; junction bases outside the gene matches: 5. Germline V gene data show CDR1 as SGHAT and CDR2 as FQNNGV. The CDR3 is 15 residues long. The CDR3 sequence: CASSLLGQGGNIQYF. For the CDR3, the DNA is TGTGCCAGCAGCTTATTGGGACAGGGCGGAAACATTCAGTACTTC.

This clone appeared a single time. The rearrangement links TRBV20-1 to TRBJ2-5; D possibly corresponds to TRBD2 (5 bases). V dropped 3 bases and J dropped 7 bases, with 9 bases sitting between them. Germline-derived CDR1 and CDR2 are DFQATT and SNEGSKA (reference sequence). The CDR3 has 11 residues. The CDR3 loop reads CSASFRGTQYF. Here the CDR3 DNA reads TGCAGTGCTAGTTTTCGGGGGACCCAGTACTTC.

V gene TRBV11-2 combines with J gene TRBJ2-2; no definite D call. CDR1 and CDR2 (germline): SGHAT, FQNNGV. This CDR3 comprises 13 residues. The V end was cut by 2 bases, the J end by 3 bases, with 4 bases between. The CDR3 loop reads CASSLSDTGELFF. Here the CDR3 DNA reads TGTGCCAGCAGCTTATCTGACACCGGGGAGCTGTTTTTT.

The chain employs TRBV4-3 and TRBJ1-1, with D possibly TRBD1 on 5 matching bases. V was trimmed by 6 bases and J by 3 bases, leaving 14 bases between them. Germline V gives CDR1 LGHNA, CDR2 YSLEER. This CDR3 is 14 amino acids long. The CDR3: CASSGRGLYTEAFF. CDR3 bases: TGCGCCAGCAGTGGTAGGGGCTTGTACACTGAAGCTTTCTTT.

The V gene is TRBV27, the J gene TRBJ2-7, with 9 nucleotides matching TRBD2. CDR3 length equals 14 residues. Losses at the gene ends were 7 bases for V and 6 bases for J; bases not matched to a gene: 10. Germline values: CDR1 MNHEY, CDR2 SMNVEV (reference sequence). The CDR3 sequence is CASNPAGGAREQYF. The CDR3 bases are TGTGCCAGCAACCCGGCGGGGGGGGCCCGCGAGCAGTACTTC.

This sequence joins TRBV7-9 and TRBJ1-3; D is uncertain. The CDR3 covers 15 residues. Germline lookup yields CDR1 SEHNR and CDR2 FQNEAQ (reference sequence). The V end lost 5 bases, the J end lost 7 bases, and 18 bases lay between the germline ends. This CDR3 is CASSLRRGGRNTIYF. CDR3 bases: TGTGCCAGCAGCCTGCGACGGGGAGGAAGGAACACCATATATTTT. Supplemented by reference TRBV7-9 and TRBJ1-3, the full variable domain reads DTGVSQNPRHKITKRGQNVTFRCDPISEHNRLYWYRQTLGQGPEFLTYFQNEAQLEKSRLLSDRFSAERPKGSFSTLEIQRTEQGDSAMYLCASSLRRGGRNTIYFGEGSWLTVV.

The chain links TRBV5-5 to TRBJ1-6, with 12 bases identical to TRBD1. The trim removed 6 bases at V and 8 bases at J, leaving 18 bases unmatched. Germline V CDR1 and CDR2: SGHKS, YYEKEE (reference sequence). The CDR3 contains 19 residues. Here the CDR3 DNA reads TGTGCCAGCACCGTCCGGGACAGGGGGCACCCGATAGTCGATTCACCCCTCCACTTT. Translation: CASTVRDRGHPIVDSPLHF.

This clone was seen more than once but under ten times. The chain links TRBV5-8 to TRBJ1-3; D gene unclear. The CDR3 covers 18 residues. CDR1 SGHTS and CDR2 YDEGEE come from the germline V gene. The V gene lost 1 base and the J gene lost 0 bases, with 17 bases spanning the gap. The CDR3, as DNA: TGTGCCAGCAGCTTGTCGGTATCCTGGGCTAACTCTGGAAACACCATATATTTT. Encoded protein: CASSLSVSWANSGNTIYF.

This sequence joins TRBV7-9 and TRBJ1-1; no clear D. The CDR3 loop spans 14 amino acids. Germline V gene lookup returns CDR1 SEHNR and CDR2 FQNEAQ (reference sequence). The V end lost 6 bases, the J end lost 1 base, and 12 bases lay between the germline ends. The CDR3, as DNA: TGTGCCAGCAGTCGTACAGCTTCGAACACTGAAGCTTTCTTT. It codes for CASSRTASNTEAFF.

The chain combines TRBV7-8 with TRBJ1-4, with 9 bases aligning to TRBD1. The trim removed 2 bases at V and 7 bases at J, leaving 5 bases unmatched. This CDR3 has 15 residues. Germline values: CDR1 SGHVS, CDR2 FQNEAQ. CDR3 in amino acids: CASSLPMTGGEKLFF. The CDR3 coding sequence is TGTGCCAGCAGCTTACCTATGACAGGGGGTGAAAAACTGTTTTTT.

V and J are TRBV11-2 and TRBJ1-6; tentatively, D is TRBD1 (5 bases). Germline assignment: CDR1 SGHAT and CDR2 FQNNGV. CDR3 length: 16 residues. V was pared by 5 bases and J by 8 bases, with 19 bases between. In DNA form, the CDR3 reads TGTGCCAGCAGCCTCAATTCCGGGACGGGGGATTCACCCCTCCACTTT. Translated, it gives CASSLNSGTGDSPLHF.

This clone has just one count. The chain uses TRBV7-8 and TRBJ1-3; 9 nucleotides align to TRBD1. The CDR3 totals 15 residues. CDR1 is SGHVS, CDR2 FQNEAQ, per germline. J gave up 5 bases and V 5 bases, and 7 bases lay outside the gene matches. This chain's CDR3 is CASSGTGGNRNTIYF. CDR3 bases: TGTGCCAGCAGCGGTACAGGGGGCAACAGAAACACCATATATTTT.

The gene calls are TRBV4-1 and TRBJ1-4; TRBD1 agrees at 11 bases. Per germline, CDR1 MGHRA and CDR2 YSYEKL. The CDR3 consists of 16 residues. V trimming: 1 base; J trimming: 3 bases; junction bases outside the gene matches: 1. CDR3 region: CASSQGDRGSNEKLFF. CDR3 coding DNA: TGCGCCAGCAGCCAAGGGGACAGGGGGTCTAATGAAAAACTGTTTTTT.

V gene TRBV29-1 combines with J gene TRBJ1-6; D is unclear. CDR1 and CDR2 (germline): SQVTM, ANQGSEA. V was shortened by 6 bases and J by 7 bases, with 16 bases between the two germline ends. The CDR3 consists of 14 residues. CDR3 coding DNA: TGCAGCGTGTGGGAACGGGGAGCAAATTCACCCCTCCACTTT. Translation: CSVWERGANSPLHF.

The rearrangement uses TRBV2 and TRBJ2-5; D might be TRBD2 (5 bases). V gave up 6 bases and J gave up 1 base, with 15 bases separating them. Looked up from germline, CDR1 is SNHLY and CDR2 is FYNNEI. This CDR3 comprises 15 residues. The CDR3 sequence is CASREEVTVQETQYF. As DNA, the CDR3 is TGTGCCAGCAGGGAGGAAGTCACTGTCCAAGAGACCCAGTACTTC.

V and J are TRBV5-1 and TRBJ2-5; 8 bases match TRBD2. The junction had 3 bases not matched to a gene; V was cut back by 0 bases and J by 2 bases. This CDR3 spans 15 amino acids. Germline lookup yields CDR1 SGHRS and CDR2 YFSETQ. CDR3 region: CASSLAGGRQETQYF. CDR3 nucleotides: TGCGCCAGCAGCTTGGCGGGGGGGCGGCAAGAGACCCAGTACTTC.

This CDR3 reads CASSEQRAGNTIYF. For the CDR3, the DNA is TGTGCCAGCAGTGAACAGCGAGCGGGAAACACCATATATTTT. The chain combines TRBV6-1 with TRBJ1-3; unclear D gene. The CDR3 is made up of 14 amino acids. CDR1 is MNHNS and CDR2 is SASEGT in the germline V gene. Trimming left V 2 bases short and J 4 bases short, with 9 bases between.

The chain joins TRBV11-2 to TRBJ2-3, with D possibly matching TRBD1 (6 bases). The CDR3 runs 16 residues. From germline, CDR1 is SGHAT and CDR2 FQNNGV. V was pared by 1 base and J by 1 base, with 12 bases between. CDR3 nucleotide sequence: TGTGCCAGCAGCTTAGTGGGGGCCGCGGGCACAGATACGCAGTATTTT. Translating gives CASSLVGAAGTDTQYF.

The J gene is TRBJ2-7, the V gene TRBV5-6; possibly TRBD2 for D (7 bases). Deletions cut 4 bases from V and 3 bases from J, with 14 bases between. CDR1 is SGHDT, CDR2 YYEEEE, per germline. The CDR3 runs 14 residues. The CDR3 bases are TGTGCCAGCAGCCCCGGGGGGCCAAGCTACGAGCAGTACTTC. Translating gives CASSPGGPSYEQYF.

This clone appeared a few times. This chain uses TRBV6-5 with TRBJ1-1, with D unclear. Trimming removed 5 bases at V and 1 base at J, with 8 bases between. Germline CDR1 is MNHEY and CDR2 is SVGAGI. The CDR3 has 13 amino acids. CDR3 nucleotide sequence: TGTGCCAGCAGTGTCTATCCGAACACTGAAGCTTTCTTT. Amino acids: CASSVYPNTEAFF.

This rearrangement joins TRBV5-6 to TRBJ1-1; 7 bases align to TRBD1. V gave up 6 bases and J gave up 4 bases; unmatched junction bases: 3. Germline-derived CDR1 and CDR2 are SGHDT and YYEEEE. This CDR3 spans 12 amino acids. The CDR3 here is CASTGGFTEAFF. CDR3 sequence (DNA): TGTGCCAGCACAGGGGGTTTCACTGAAGCTTTCTTT.

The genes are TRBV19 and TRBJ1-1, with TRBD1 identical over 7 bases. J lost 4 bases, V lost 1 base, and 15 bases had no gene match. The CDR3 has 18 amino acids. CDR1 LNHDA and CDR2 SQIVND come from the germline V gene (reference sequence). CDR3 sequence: CASSIATAGGSVGTEAFF. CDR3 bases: TGTGCCAGTAGTATAGCCACAGCAGGGGGAAGCGTCGGCACTGAAGCTTTCTTT.

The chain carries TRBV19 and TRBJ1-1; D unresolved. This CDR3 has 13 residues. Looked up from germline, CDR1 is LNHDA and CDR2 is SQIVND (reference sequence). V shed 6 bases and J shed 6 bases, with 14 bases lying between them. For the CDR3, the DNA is TGTGCCAGTAGCCCACGACCGGAGGCTGAAGCTTTCTTT. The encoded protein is CASSPRPEAEAFF.

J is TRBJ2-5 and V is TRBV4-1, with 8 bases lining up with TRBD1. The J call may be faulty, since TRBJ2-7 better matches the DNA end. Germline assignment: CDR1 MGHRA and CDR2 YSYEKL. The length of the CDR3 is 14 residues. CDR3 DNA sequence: TGCGCCAGCAGCCAGACAGGGGAAAGCTACGAGCAGTACTTC. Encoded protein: CASSQTGESYEQYF.